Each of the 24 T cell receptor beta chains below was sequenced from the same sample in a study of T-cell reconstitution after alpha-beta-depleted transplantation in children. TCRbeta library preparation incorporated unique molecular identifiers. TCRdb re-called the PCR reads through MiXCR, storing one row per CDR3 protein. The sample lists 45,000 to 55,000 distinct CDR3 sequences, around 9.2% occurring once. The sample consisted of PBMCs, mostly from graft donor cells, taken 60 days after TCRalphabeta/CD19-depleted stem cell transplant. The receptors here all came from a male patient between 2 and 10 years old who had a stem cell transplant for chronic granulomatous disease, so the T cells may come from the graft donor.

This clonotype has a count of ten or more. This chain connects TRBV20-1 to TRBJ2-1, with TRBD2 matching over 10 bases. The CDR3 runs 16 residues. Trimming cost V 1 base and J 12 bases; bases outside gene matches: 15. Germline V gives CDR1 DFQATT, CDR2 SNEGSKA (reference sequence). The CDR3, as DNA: TGCAGTGCTAGAGGCTACCTAGCGGGAGCGTTAGGGGGGCAGTTCTTC. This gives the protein CSARGYLAGALGGQFF.

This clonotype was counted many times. The CDR3 nucleotides read TGTGCCAGCAGTTACTCCGGGACCTCCTACGAGCAGTACTTC. The encoded protein is CASSYSGTSYEQYF. V and J are TRBV6-5 and TRBJ2-7, with D perhaps being TRBD1 or TRBD2 (5 bases each). The CDR3 has 14 residues. The V gene lost 0 bases and the J gene lost 0 bases, with 6 bases spanning the gap. Germline V CDR1 and CDR2: MNHEY, SVGAGI.

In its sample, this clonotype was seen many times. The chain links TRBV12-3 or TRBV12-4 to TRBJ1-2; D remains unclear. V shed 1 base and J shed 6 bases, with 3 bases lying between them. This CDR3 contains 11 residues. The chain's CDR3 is CASSLGHGYTF. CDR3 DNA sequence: TGTGCCAGCAGTTTAGGCCATGGCTACACCTTC.

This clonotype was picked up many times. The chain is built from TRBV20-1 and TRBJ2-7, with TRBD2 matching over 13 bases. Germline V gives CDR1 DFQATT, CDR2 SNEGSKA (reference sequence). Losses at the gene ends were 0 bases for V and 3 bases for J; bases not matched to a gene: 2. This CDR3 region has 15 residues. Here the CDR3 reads CSARELAGGIYEQYF. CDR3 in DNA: TGCAGTGCTAGAGAACTAGCGGGAGGGATCTACGAGCAGTACTTC.

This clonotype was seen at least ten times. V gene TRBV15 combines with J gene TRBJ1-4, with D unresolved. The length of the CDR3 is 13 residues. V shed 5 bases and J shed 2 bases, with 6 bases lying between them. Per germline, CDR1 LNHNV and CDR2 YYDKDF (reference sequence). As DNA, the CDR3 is TGTGCCACCAGCGGGTTTACTAATGAAAAACTGTTTTTT. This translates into CATSGFTNEKLFF.

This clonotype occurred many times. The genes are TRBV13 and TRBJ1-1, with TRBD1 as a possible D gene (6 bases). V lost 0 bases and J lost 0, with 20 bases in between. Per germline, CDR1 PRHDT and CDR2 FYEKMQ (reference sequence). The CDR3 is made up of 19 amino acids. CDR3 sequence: CASSLGRGGLGILNTEAFF. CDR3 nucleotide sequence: TGTGCCAGCAGCTTAGGCCGGGGGGGCTTAGGGATCTTGAACACTGAAGCTTTCTTT.

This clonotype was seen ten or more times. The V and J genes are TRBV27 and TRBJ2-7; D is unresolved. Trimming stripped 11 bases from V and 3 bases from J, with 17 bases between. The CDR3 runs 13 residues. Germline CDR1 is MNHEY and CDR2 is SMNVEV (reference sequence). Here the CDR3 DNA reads TGTGCCGCCGCCGCCGGCGTCGACTACGAGCAGTACTTC. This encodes CAAAAGVDYEQYF.

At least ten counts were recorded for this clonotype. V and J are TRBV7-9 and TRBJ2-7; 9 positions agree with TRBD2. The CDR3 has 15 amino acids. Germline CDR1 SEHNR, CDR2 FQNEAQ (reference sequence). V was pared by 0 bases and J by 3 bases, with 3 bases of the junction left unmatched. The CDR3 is CASSLAAGGLYEQYF. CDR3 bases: TGTGCCAGCAGCTTAGCGGCGGGAGGGCTCTACGAGCAGTACTTC.

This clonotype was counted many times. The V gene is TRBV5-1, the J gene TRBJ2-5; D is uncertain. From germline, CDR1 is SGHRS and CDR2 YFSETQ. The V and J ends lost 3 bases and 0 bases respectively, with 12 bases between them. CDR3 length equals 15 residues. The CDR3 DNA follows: TGCGCCAGCAGCTCCGGTCCCGGAAACCAAGAGACCCAGTACTTC. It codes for CASSSGPGNQETQYF.

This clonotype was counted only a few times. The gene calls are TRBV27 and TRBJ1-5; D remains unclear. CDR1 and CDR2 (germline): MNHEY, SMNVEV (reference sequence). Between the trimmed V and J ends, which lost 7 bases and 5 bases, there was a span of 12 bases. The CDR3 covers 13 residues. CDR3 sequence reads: CASTPSRDQPQHF. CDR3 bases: TGTGCCAGCACCCCGTCCCGGGATCAGCCCCAGCATTTT.

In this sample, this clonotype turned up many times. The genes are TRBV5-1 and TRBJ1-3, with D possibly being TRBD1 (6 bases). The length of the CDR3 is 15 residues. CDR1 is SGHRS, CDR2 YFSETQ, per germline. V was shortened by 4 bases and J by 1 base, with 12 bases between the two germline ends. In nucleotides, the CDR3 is TGCGCCAGCAGCAATGGAGGGGGATCTGGAAACACCATATATTTT. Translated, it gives CASSNGGGSGNTIYF.

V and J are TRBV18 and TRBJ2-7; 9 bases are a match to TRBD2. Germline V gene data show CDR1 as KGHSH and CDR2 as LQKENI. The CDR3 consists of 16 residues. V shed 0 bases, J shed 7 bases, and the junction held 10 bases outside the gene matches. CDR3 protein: CASSPPMGLAAGEQYF. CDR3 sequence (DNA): TGTGCCAGCTCACCACCAATGGGACTAGCAGCGGGGGAGCAGTACTTC.

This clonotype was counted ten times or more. CDR3: CASSSPSVNGSQPQHF. The CDR3 DNA reads TGTGCCAGCAGCTCACCAAGCGTCAACGGGAGTCAGCCCCAGCATTTT. The chain uses TRBV7-4 and TRBJ1-5; D gene uncertain. V gave up 4 bases and J gave up 6 bases, with 19 bases separating them. Germline CDR1 reads SGHVT; CDR2 reads SQSDAQ. The CDR3 is 16 residues long.

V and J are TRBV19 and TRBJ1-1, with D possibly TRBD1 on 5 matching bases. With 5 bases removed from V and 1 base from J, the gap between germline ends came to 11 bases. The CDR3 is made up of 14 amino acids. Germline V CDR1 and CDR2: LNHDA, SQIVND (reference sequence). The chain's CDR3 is CASSRGRTNTEAFF. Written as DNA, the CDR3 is TGTGCCAGTAGTCGGGGACGGACGAACACTGAAGCTTTCTTT. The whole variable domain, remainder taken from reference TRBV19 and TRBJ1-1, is DGGITQSPKYLFRKEGQNVTLSCEQNLNHDAMYWYRQDPGQGLRLIYYSQIVNDFQKGDIAEGYSVSREKKESFPLTVTSAQKNPTAFYLCASSRGRTNTEAFFGQGTRLTVV.

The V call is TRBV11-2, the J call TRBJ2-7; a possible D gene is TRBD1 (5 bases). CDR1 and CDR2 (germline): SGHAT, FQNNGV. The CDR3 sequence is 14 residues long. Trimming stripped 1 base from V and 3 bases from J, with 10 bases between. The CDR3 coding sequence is TGTGCCAGCAGCTTAGGATCAGGGTTCTACGAGCAGTACTTC. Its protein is CASSLGSGFYEQYF.

The chain's CDR3 is CASSFRTSGNNEQFF. The CDR3 DNA reads as TGTGCCAGCAGCTTTAGGACTAGCGGAAACAATGAGCAGTTCTTC. The chain uses TRBV7-9 and TRBJ2-1; the match to TRBD2 covers 10 bases. CDR1 and CDR2 from the germline V gene are SEHNR and FQNEAQ (reference sequence). This CDR3 has 15 residues. Unmatched junction bases numbered 4, after V lost 3 bases and J lost 5 bases.

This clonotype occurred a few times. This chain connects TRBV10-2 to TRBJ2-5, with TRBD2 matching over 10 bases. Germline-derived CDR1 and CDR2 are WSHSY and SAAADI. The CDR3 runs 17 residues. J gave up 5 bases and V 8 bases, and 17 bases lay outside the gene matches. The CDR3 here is CASAPPGASGSRETQYF. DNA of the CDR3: TGCGCCAGCGCCCCCCCCGGGGCTAGCGGGAGTAGGGAGACCCAGTACTTC.

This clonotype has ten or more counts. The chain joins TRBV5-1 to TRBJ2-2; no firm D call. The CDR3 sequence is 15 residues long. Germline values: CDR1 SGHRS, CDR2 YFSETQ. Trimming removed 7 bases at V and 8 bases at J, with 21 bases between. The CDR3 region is CASEAWTGSTGELFF. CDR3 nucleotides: TGCGCCAGCGAGGCGTGGACGGGCTCGACGGGGGAGCTGTTTTTT.

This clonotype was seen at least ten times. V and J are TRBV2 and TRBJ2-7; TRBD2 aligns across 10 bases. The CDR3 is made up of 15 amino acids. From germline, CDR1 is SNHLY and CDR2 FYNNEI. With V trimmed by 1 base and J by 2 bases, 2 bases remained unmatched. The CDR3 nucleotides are TGTGCCAGCAGTGAAGGGACTAGCGGAACCTACGAGCAGTACTTC. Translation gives CASSEGTSGTYEQYF.

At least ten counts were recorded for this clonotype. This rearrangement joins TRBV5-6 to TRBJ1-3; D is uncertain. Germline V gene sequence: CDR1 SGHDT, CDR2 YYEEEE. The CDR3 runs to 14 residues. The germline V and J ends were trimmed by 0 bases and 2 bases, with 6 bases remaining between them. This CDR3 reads CASSLVGTGNTIYF. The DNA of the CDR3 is TGTGCCAGCAGCTTGGTAGGGACTGGAAACACCATATATTTT. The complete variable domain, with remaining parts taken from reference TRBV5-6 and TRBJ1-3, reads DAGVTQSPTHLIKTRGQQVTLRCSPKSGHDTVSWYQQALGQGPQFIFQYYEEEERQRGNFPDRFSGHQFPNYSSELNVNALLLGDSALYLCASSLVGTGNTIYFGEGSWLTVV.

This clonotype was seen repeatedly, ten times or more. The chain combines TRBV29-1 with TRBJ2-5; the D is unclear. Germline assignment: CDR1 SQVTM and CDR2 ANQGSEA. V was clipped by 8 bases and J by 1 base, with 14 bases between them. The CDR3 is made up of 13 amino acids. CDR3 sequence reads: CSTRAKAQETQYF. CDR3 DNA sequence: TGCAGCACAAGAGCCAAGGCCCAAGAGACCCAGTACTTC. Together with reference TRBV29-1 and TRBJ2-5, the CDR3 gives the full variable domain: SAVISQKPSRDICQRGTSLTIQCQVDSQVTMMFWYRQQPGQSLTLIATANQGSEATYESGFVIDKFPISRPNLTFSTLTVSNMSPEDSSIYLCSTRAKAQETQYFGPGTRLLVL.

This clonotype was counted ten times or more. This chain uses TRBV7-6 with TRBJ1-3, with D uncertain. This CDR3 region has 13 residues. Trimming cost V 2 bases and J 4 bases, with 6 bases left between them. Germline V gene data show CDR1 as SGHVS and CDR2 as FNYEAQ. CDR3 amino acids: CASSLLSGNTIYF. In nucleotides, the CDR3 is TGTGCCAGCAGCTTATTGTCCGGAAACACCATATATTTT.

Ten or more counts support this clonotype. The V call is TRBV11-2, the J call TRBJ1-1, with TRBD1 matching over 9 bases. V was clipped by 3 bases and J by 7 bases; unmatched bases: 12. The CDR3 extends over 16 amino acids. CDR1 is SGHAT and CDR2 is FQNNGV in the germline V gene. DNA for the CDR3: TGTGCCAGCAGCTTCACCTTCGGACAGGGGTGGGTTGAAGCTTTCTTT. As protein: CASSFTFGQGWVEAFF.

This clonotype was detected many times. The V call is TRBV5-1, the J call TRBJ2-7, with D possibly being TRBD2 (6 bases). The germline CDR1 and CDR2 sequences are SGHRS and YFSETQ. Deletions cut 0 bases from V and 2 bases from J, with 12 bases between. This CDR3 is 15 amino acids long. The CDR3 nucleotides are TGCGCCAGCAGCTTGGAGTGGCGGGAACCCTACGAGCAGTACTTC. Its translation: CASSLEWREPYEQYF.